Following are 15 T cell receptor beta chains from one sample sequenced in a study of T cells after yellow fever vaccination. Via MiXCR, TCRdb re-called the 5' RACE reads, giving one row per CDR3 protein. The sample lists a few hundred thousand distinct CDR3 sequences; 8.7% were seen once. The sample was CD4+ T cells sorted from PBMCs, taken 5 days after the yellow fever booster vaccination. These receptors originate from a man in his late teens or twenties who received the YFV17D yellow fever vaccine.

The chain joins TRBV5-4 to TRBJ1-2; D is perhaps TRBD1 (5 bases). Trimming left V 2 bases short and J 8 bases short, with 19 bases between. Germline V gives CDR1 SGHNT, CDR2 YYREEE (reference sequence). CDR3 length equals 15 residues. The CDR3 nucleotides are TGTGCCAGCAGCTTCGGGACGGTGGGGTATAGGGGCTACACCTTC. As protein: CASSFGTVGYRGYTF.

The chain recombines TRBV20-1 with TRBJ2-5, with no clear D. Per germline, CDR1 DFQATT and CDR2 SNEGSKA (reference sequence). The CDR3 covers 10 residues. Trimming pared 2 bases from V and 5 bases from J, leaving 3 bases between. The CDR3 nucleotides read TGCAGTGCTAGAATGGAGACCCAGTACTTC. Amino acids: CSARMETQYF.

This clonotype occurred many times. The chain is built from TRBV11-2 and TRBJ2-2; 7 bases align to TRBD2. The germline V gene encodes CDR1 SGHAT and CDR2 FQNNGV. Losses at the gene ends were 1 base for V and 2 bases for J; bases not matched to a gene: 7. The CDR3 is 17 amino acids. The CDR3 coding sequence is TGTGCCAGCAGCTTAGGGAGGTCTAGCGGCAACACCGGGGAGCTGTTTTTT. As protein: CASSLGRSSGNTGELFF.

This clonotype was counted at least ten times. V and J are TRBV29-1 and TRBJ2-3; TRBD2 agrees at 13 bases. The V gene end was trimmed by 4 bases and the J gene end by 6 bases; junction bases not matched to a gene: 7. Germline CDR1 reads SQVTM; CDR2 reads ANQGSEA. The CDR3 extends over 15 amino acids. CDR3 nucleotide sequence: TGCAGCGTTGGGACTAGCGGGGGCCCCGGGGATACGCAGTATTTT. Translating it yields CSVGTSGGPGDTQYF.

Concerning this clonotype itself: In this CDR3 the conserved last residue, phenylalanine or tryptophan, is missing, so a read error is likely. The chain carries TRBV4-3 and TRBJ1-2; D uncertain. There are 14 residues in the CDR3. CDR1 and CDR2 from the germline V gene are LGHNA and YSLEER. Trimming stripped 1 base from V and 8 bases from J, with 14 bases between. The CDR3: CASSQVKEGWGYTL. The CDR3 DNA reads as TGCGCCAGCAGCCAAGTTAAGGAGGGATGGGGCTACACCTTG.

The sample holds many counts of this clonotype. CDR3 sequence (DNA): TGCGCCAGCAGCCTCCCCCTAGGACTTTCAGATACGCAGTATTTT. Translation: CASSLPLGLSDTQYF. The rearrangement joins TRBV5-1 to TRBJ2-3, with D perhaps matching TRBD2 (5 bases). Germline V CDR1 and CDR2: SGHRS, YFSETQ. Trimming removed 4 bases from V and 4 bases from J, with 16 bases in between. This CDR3 has 15 residues. Using reference TRBV5-1 and TRBJ2-3 for the parts outside the CDR3, the full variable domain is KAGVTQTPRYLIKTRGQQVTLSCSPISGHRSVSWYQQTPGQGLQFLFEYFSETQRNKGNFPGRFSGRQFSNSRSEMNVSTLELGDSALYLCASSLPLGLSDTQYFGPGTRLTVL.

This clonotype was counted a few times. This chain uses TRBV6-2 or TRBV6-3 with TRBJ2-2, with 9 bases aligning to TRBD1. The CDR3 consists of 13 residues. Germline V gene sequence: CDR1 MNHEY, CDR2 SVGEGT. After removal of 10 bases from V and 6 bases from J, the junction contained 6 bases not matched to a gene. CDR3 loop: CATGQGLPGELFF. DNA for the CDR3: TGTGCCACGGGACAGGGTTTGCCCGGGGAGCTGTTTTTT.

This clonotype was seen repeatedly, ten times or more. DNA for the CDR3: TGCGCCACCTCCGACTCCAACACCGGGGAGCTGTTTTTT. This sequence encodes CATSDSNTGELFF. The chain joins TRBV4-1 to TRBJ2-2; D remains unclear. Trimming removed 10 bases from V and 2 bases from J, with 11 bases in between. This CDR3 has 13 residues. CDR1 and CDR2 (germline): MGHRA, YSYEKL.

This clonotype was seen more than once but under ten times. This chain's CDR3 is CASRPRRGPAAATDTQYF. CDR3 nucleotide sequence: TGTGCCAGCAGGCCGCGTAGGGGGCCTGCCGCCGCCACAGATACGCAGTATTTT. The genes are TRBV28 and TRBJ2-3, with 7 bases aligning to TRBD1. The CDR3 runs to 18 residues. Germline-derived CDR1 and CDR2 are MDHEN and SYDVKM. Losses at the gene ends were 6 bases for V and 2 bases for J; bases not matched to a gene: 17.

In its sample, this clonotype was seen many times. The CDR3 DNA follows: TGTGCCAGCAGTCCGGCCGGGGGGTGGTACACCTTC. As protein: CASSPAGGWYTF. The chain employs TRBV27 and TRBJ1-2; tentative D call: TRBD1 (5 bases). Germline CDR1 reads MNHEY; CDR2 reads SMNVEV (reference sequence). The V end was cut by 5 bases, the J end by 11 bases, with 15 bases between. The CDR3 contains 12 residues.

V and J are TRBV5-1 and TRBJ2-6; TRBD1 matches 9 bases. Germline trimming cut 4 bases from V and 1 base from J; bases unmatched to any gene: 9. Germline CDR1 is SGHRS and CDR2 is YFSETQ. The CDR3 length is 18 residues. The CDR3 reads CASSHRRQGESGANVLTF. As DNA, the CDR3 is TGCGCCAGCAGCCACAGAAGACAGGGGGAATCTGGGGCCAACGTCCTGACTTTC.

This clonotype has a count of ten or more. V is TRBV18 and J is TRBJ2-4; D uncertain. V was shortened by 4 bases and J by 1 base, with 5 bases between the two germline ends. Germline lookup yields CDR1 KGHSH and CDR2 LQKENI. The CDR3 covers 13 residues. The CDR3 DNA reads as TGTGCCAGCTCACTGGGGGCCAAAAACATTCAGTACTTC. Its protein product is CASSLGAKNIQYF.

V is TRBV20-1 and J is TRBJ2-7; 11 positions agree with TRBD1. J was trimmed by 2 bases and V by 3 bases; bases with no gene match: 9. Germline CDR1 and CDR2: DFQATT and SNEGSKA (reference sequence). The CDR3 consists of 16 residues. The CDR3 DNA follows: TGCAGTGCTAGGAAACTACCGGGACAGGGGGCCTACGAGCAGTACTTC. Translating it yields CSARKLPGQGAYEQYF.

The chain uses TRBV5-4 and TRBJ1-6; D gene ambiguous. Trimming pared 0 bases from V and 0 bases from J, leaving 10 bases between. This CDR3 spans 17 amino acids. In germline, CDR1 is SGHNT, CDR2 YYREEE (reference sequence). The CDR3 DNA follows: TGTGCCAGCAGCTTGGATCTGAGAGGCTCCTATAATTCACCCCTCCACTTT. This encodes CASSLDLRGSYNSPLHF.

The chain couples TRBV5-4 to TRBJ2-1, with 9 positions matching TRBD2. Losses at the gene ends were 9 bases for V and 6 bases for J; bases not matched to a gene: 10. In germline, CDR1 is SGHNT, CDR2 YYREEE (reference sequence). The CDR3 contains 14 residues. The CDR3 DNA sequence: TGTGCCAACAGGGTAGCGGGGGACCGCAATGAGCAGTTCTTC. It is translated as CANRVAGDRNEQFF.